Following are 6 T cell receptor beta chains from one sample sequenced in a study of blood T cell repertoires in COVID-19. Only in-frame clones appear in the TCRdb table, and some are missing; sequencing was by immunoSEQ multiplex PCR. The sample carries just over 150,000 clones, approximately 80% recorded once. Sequencing was performed on peripheral blood. Receptors originate from a middle-aged woman with COVID-19, enrolled during active disease.

In this sample, this clone turned up a few times. The V and J genes are TRBV5-1 and TRBJ1-2, with D possibly TRBD1 on 6 matching bases. Germline V gene data show CDR1 as SGHRS and CDR2 as YFSETQ. The CDR3 covers 15 residues. Trimming cost V 3 bases and J 4 bases, with 16 bases left between them. CDR3 protein: CASSSTQGGGYGYTF. CDR3 DNA: TGCGCCAGCAGCTCCACACAGGGAGGGGGCTATGGCTACACCTTC.

The chain uses TRBV7-9 and TRBJ2-5, with 7 bases aligning to TRBD1. The CDR3 is 15 amino acids. Looked up from germline, CDR1 is SEHNR and CDR2 is FQNEAQ (reference sequence). Unmatched junction bases numbered 8, after V lost 6 bases and J lost 1 base. CDR3 loop: CASSYKQGIQETQYF. Here the CDR3 DNA reads TGTGCCAGCAGTTATAAACAGGGGATCCAAGAGACCCAGTACTTC. Full variable domain (missing parts from reference TRBV7-9 and TRBJ2-5): DTGVSQNPRHKITKRGQNVTFRCDPISEHNRLYWYRQTLGQGPEFLTYFQNEAQLEKSRLLSDRFSAERPKGSFSTLEIQRTEQGDSAMYLCASSYKQGIQETQYFGPGTRLLVL.

The chain has TRBV12-3 or TRBV12-4 and TRBJ1-4; possibly TRBD1 for D (5 bases). This CDR3 has 13 amino acids. Trimming took 6 bases from V and 5 from J, leaving 10 bases between them. The CDR3 nucleotides are TGTGCCAGCAGACTGACAGACAATGAAAAACTGTTTTTT. This codes for CASRLTDNEKLFF.

This chain joins TRBV7-9 and TRBJ2-3; D perhaps matches TRBD1 (6 bases). V was clipped by 2 bases and J by 3 bases, with 12 bases between them. Looked up from germline, CDR1 is SEHNR and CDR2 is FQNEAQ (reference sequence). This CDR3 comprises 15 residues. The CDR3 here is CASSLLQGKTDTQYF. The CDR3 nucleotides are TGTGCCAGCAGCTTACTACAGGGAAAGACAGATACGCAGTATTTT.

In nucleotides, the CDR3 is TGTGCCAGCAGCCGACGCTCCGGGGCGGGGACTAACTATGGCTACACCTTC. It is translated as CASSRRSGAGTNYGYTF. The chain carries TRBV6-6 and TRBJ1-2; weak D call: TRBD1 (5 bases). The CDR3 contains 17 residues. V shed 6 bases and J shed 0 bases, with 20 bases lying between them. CDR1 and CDR2 from the germline V gene are MNHNY and SVGAGI (reference sequence).

This rearrangement joins TRBV6-6 to TRBJ2-1; D gene uncertain. V lost 6 bases and J lost 4, with 16 bases in between. The CDR3 is made up of 15 amino acids. The germline gives CDR1 MNHNY, CDR2 SVGAGI (reference sequence). The CDR3 sequence is CASSPVLKPYNEQFF. The CDR3 DNA sequence: TGTGCCAGCAGCCCCGTCCTGAAGCCGTACAATGAGCAGTTCTTC.